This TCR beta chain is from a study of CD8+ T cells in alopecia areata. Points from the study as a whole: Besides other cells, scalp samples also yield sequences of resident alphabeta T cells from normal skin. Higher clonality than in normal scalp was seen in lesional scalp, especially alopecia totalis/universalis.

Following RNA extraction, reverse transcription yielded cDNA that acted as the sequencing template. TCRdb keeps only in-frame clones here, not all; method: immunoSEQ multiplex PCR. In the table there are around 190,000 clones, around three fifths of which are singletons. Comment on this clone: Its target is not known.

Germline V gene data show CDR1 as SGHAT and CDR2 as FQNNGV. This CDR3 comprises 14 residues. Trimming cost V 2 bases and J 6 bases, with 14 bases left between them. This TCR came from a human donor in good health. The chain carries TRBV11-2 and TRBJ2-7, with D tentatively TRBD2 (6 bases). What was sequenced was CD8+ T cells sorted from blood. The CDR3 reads CASSLPGGGFEQYF. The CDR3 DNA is TGTGCCAGCAGCTTACCGGGTGGGGGGTTCGAGCAGTACTTC.